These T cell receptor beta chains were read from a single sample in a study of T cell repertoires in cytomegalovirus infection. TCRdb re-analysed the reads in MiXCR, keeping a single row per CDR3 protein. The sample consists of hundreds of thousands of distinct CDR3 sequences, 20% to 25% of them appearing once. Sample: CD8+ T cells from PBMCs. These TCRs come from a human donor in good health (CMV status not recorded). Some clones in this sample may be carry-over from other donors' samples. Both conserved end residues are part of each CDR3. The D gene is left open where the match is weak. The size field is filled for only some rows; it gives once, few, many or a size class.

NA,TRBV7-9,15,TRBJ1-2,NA,TGTGCCAGCAGCCGCACCGGGGCAGGGGTCGATGGCTACACCTTC,CASSRTGAGVDGYTF
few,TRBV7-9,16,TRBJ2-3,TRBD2,TGTGCCAGCAGTCGTCGAACTAGCGGGGGGCCGGATACGCAGTATTTT,CASSRRTSGGPDTQYF
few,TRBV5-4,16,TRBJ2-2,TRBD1,TGTGCCAGCGGCCGGGACAGGGGGCAGGGAACCGGGGAGCTGTTTTTT,CASGRDRGQGTGELFF
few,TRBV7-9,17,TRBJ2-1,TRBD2,TGTGCCAGCAGCTGGACTAGCGGGGGGTTCTCCTACAATGAGCAGTTCTTC,CASSWTSGGFSYNEQFF
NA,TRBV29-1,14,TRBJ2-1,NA,TGCAGCGTTGTCCAGGCAAGGTCCTACAATGAGCAGTTCTTC,CSVVQARSYNEQFF
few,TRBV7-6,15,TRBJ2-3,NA,TGTGCCAGCAGCTTATTTGCAGGGATGGCAGATACGCAGTATTTT,CASSLFAGMADTQYF
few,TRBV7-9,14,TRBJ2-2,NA,TGTGCCAGCAGCGTCAACAGGAACACCGGGGAGCTGTTTTTT,CASSVNRNTGELFF
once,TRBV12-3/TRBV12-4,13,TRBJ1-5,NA,TGTGCCAGCGGTTTATCCAGCCATCAGCCCCAGCATTTT,CASGLSSHQPQHF
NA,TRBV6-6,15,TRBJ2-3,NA,TGTGCCAGCAGTTACTGGGGGGCCGACACAGATACGCAGTATTTT,CASSYWGADTDTQYF
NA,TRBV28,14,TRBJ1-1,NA,TGTGCCAGCAGTCTCTTGATGAGAGGCACTGAAGCTTTCTTT,CASSLLMRGTEAFF
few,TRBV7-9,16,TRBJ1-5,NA,TGTGCCAGCAGCAACGCGGCGGGGAATAGCAATCAGCCCCAGCATTTT,CASSNAAGNSNQPQHF